The entry below describes one TCR beta chain. Its recognized antigen is unknown. Base qualities were left out, and no much larger clone turns up one base away. In total, approximately 700 healthy bone marrow donors made up the cohort. Cohort members were all nominally healthy when sampled, although unrecorded immune exposures were likely present. The donor was CMV seropositive and belonged to the group of around 300 seropositive cohort members. A peripheral blood sample was provided by each donor, and peripheral blood mononuclear cells were used for TCR beta sequencing. The Qiagen DNeasy Blood Extraction Kit was used to extract genomic DNA from the blood cell samples. The CDR3 numbers 14 residues from cysteine through phenylalanine. Only CDR3 DNA is held: 42 bases, read in frame from base 1. In the germline V gene (reference sequence), CDR1 corresponds to LNHDA and CDR2 to SQIVND. V is pared back by 3 bases and J by 6 bases, with 11 bases lying between the germline termini.

The sample comes from a study of cytomegalovirus exposure and HLA in healthy donors (dated by TCRdb to about 2017). Background for the entire study: According to an earlier analysis of a few hundred of the donors, about 179 million T cells yielded 120 million or so unique TCR beta sequences and 276 Gb of sequence data. The aim of the study was to test whether cataloging public T cell receptors could identify signatures of past pathogen exposure. HLA typing included class I and class II loci at four-digit resolution. Donor age, sex, ethnicity and CMV serostatus were compiled together with the repertoire data. Typing coverage varied by locus: roughly 620-640 donors for A, B, C, DRB1 and DQB1; approximately 500 for DQA1; 600 to 610 for DPA1; about 450 for DPB1. An earlier analysis of 450 to 750 of the donors used high-throughput TCR beta sequencing to judge whether each TCR beta V gene segment behaved as functional or pseudogenic. To study patterns of TCR occurrence, a later analysis re-analyzed previously published TCR beta repertoires from 650 to 750 donors and added high-resolution HLA genotyping. The T cell repertoires of about 700 subjects were profiled by immunosequencing and related to cytomegalovirus serostatus. Rather than using new phenotypic data, the later analysis identified candidate immune exposures from TCR beta sequences and from how often those sequences occurred across donors. Genome-wide SNP genotypes for about 60% of the roughly 700 donors were used in a later genetic analysis, which treated that subset as a discovery cohort. Of the roughly 400 genotyped donors, about 80% fell in the genetic ancestry cluster associated with self-reported Caucasian donors. Four or five DR-DQ haplotypes were handled as single units for association and clustering, since linkage in the cohort was strong. An early release that covered roughly 600 HLA-typed donors contained approximately 300 gigabases of sequencing data and about 84 million unique TCR sequences. To predict cytomegalovirus infection status, the study combined high-throughput TCR immunosequencing, statistical association of individual TCRs with disease status, and machine learning. All discovery cohort repertoires had been generated on a single sequencing platform. In addition to the first cohort of several hundred subjects, a separate validation cohort of under 150 different subjects was used. Among approximately 370 genotyped donors of the cohort, an average of roughly 230,000 unique TCR beta nucleotide sequences was sequenced per donor, of which 15% to 20% were non-productive. The paper as a whole reports these results and caveats: The 87-base-pair reads could not distinguish some IMGT-functional V segments, including TRBV6-2 and TRBV6-3, so those segments were excluded. In an earlier analysis of approximately 590 of the donors, most TCR beta V segments appeared in productive rearrangements about 90% or about 30% of the time, broadly matching IMGT annotations. Because HLA typing was missing for some donors at each locus, association tests included only the typed subset. A later analysis associated 15,000 or so TCR beta sequences with specific HLA alleles at a false discovery rate of 0.05. Compared with the approximately 700-donor mean, donors in an Asian-associated ancestry cluster had fewer N-insertions in productive TCRs, according to a later genetic analysis. Strong co-occurrence of HLA alleles, especially DR and DQ, made assigning TCR associations to individual alleles difficult. An association between a missense DCLRE1C variant and V-gene and J-gene trimming of TCR beta chains was found in a later genetic analysis and replicated in an independent cohort. According to a later analysis, TCR association rates differed among HLA loci, with DRB1 alleles showing the most associated TCRs and HLA-C alleles showing the fewest. Three of the identified cytomegalovirus-associated TCR beta chains were confirmed in vitro to be specific for cytomegalovirus antigens. Correlated functional status among segregating V segments might reflect linkage disequilibrium, but an unknown experimental factor could not be ruled out. The earlier analysis of around 600 of the donors excluded 15 to 20 rarely observed V segments, including chromosome 9 orphons, because counts were too low. According to the authors, the approach could potentially be generalized to other disease states and immunological phenotypes. According to a later analysis, parvovirus B19, influenza, CMV and Epstein-Barr virus appeared linked to several top co-occurrence clusters. A further reported finding was that TCR beta sequences accurately predicted the HLA-A and HLA-B alleles for most subjects in the first cohort. While some public TCRs were present in many individuals, most TCR sequences turned up only very rarely across donors. A later analysis found that most CMV-associated TCR beta chains appeared HLA-restricted, with HLA associations seemingly driven largely by CMV exposure. In both the original and validation cohorts, the classifier was reported to diagnose cytomegalovirus status with high specificity and sensitivity. A cluster of highly shared sequence variants was judged likely to represent a technical artifact of the sequencing pipeline. In a later analysis, HLA-associated TCR beta chains showed more clonal expansion and lower generation probabilities than non-associated chains that were equally common. Presence/absence analyses assumed roughly uniform sequencing depth across donors, an assumption that may not hold. The cohort was sequenced for TCR beta chains only, and without alpha or paired-chain data the features that could be detected were limited. The study gave a list of more than 150 TCR beta chains associated with cytomegalovirus. CMV serostatus was the only immune exposure information available for the cohort.

Library construction relied on the immunoSEQ multiplex PCR assay. The multiplex PCR relied on a mix of 60 forward primers for TCR Vbeta segments and 13 reverse primers for TCR Jbeta segments. The CDR3 region of rearranged TCR beta genes was amplified from genomic DNA by a multiplex PCR assay. The Illumina HiSeq System was used to sequence the amplified TCR beta libraries as 87-base-pair reads. From the authors' description of their analysis: Across the roughly 670 repertoires, a later analysis counted tens of millions of unique TCR beta chains, roughly 11 million of which were shared by at least two donors. Raw reads were error-corrected and collapsed into unique sequences by a nearest-neighbor algorithm in which closely related sequences were merged to remove PCR and sequencing errors. To assign V, D and J gene segments, CDR3 sequences were aligned to IMGT reference sequences. Each retained sequence needed at least a six-nucleotide match to both a V gene segment and a J gene segment. Rearrangements were classified as productive when the CDR3 lacked stop codons and remained in frame with V and J, and all other rearrangements were classified as non-productive. Following IMGT convention, CDR3 was defined as the stretch from the second conserved V-encoded cysteine to the conserved J-encoded phenylalanine. Sequences without an unambiguous match to a single V gene segment were excluded from the earlier analysis of about 600 of the donors. An earlier analysis of over 450 of the donors classified V segments as functional when productive rearrangements were above 56.7% and as segregating when the standard deviation between donors was above 5%. A statistical classification framework was developed to diagnose cytomegalovirus status using the catalog of TCR beta chain sequences. A later analysis assigned V and J genes by comparing TCR nucleotide sequences with IMGT/GENE-DB human TR gene sequences. The TCRdist pipeline was used in a later analysis to assign CDR3 sequences and most-parsimonious VDJ recombination scenarios. In a later analysis, each TCR beta chain was defined by its CDR3 amino acid sequence together with its V-gene family, and reads without a unique V-gene family were excluded. In a later analysis, approximately 640 highly shared, low-generation-probability nucleotide sequences were removed to address suspected cross-contamination and a sequencing artifact. A later analysis calculated a clonal expansion index for each public chain from normalized within-repertoire ranks of inferred template counts. Generation probabilities in a later analysis came from a VDJ recombination model fitted to out-of-frame rearrangements, and those results were checked against IGoR. In a later analysis, hypergeometric tests were used to score TCR-TCR, TCR-HLA and TCR-CMV co-occurrence, with a repertoire-size bias correction applied to TCR pairs. To estimate false discovery rates, a later analysis permuted the HLA or CMV assignments 20 times. A later analysis grouped co-occurring TCRs with DBSCAN, adding TCRdist sequence similarity when clustering within HLA-allele-positive subsets. For co-occurrence clustering, repertoires with fewer than 30,000 or more than 120,000 public chains were excluded, along with 4 to 6 repertoires with anomalous nucleotide sharing. The table was pulled from immuneACCESS by TCRdb, which kept in-frame rearrangements only. Such tables lose some clones; where checked, under half of the loss comes from unresolved V genes, and the rest has no known cause. From that table come the V and J calls and clone size; the DNA was used to work out D and trimming. This sample gives around 150,000 clones in total; about 80% of them show up just once. Together, the top ten hold 1.4% of the sample.

The receptor chain draws on TRBV19 and TRBJ2-2; the D segment could be TRBD1, given 6 matching bases. The sequenced material came from PBMCs. The TCR comes from a man aged 25-40 years in good health and CMV-seropositive. The CDR3 is CASSIGQLSGELFF. The bases read TGTGCCAGTAGTATCGGACAGCTTTCCGGGGAGCTGTTTTTT.